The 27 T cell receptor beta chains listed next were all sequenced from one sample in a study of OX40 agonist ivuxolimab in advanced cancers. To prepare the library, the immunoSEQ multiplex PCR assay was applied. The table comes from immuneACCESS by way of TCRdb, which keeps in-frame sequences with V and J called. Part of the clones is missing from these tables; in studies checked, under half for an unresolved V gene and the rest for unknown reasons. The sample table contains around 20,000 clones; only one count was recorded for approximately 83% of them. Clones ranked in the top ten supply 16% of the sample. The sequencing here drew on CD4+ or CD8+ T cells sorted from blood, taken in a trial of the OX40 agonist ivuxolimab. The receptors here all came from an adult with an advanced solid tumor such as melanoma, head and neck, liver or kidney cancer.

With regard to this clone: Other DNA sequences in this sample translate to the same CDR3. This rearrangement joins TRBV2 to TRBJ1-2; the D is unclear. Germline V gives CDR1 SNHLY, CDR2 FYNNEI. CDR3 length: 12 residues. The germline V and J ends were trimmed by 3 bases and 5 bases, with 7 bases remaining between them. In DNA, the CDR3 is TGTGCCAGCAGTGAGCGCGGGTATGGCTACACCTTC. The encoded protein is CASSERGYGYTF.

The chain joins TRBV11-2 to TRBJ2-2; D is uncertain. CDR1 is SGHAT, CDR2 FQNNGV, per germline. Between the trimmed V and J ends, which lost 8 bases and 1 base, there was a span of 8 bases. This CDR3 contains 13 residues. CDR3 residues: CASGHGNTGELFF. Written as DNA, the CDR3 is TGTGCCAGCGGCCACGGGAACACCGGGGAGCTGTTTTTT.

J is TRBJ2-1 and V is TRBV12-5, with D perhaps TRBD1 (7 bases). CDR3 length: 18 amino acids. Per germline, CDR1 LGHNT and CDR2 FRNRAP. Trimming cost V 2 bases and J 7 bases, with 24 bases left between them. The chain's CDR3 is CASGLFGGGGTIGNEQFF. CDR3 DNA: TGTGCTAGTGGTTTGTTTGGAGGGGGCGGGACGATCGGGAATGAGCAGTTCTTC.

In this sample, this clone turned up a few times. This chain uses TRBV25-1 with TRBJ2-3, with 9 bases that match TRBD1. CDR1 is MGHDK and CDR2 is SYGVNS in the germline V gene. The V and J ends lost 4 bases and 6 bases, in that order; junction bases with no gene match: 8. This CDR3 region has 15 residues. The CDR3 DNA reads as TGTGCCAGCAGTGCCTCCGGGACAGGGACGGATACGCAGTATTTT. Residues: CASSASGTGTDTQYF. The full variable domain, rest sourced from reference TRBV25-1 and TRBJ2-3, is EADIYQTPRYLVIGTGKKITLECSQTMGHDKMYWYQQDPGMELHLIHYSYGVNSTEKGDLSSESTVSRIRTEHFPLTLESARPSHTSQYLCASSASGTGTDTQYFGPGTRLTVL.

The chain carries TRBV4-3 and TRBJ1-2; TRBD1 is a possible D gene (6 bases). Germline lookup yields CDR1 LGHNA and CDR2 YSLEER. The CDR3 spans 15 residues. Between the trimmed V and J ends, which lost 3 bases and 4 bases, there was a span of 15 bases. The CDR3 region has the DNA TGCGCCAGCAGCCAGGACCTACAGACAGGCTATGGCTACACCTTC. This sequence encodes CASSQDLQTGYGYTF.

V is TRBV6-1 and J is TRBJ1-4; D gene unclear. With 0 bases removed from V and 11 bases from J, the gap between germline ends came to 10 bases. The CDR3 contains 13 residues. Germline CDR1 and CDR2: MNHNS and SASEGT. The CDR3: CASSEAQQTKLFF. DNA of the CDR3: TGTGCCAGCAGTGAAGCCCAACAGACGAAACTGTTTTTT.

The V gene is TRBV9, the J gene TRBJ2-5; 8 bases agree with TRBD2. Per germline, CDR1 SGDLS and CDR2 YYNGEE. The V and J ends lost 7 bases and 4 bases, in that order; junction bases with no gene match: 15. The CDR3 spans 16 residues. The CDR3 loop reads CASAAVPSGRGETQYF. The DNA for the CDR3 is TGTGCCAGCGCGGCGGTCCCTAGCGGGCGGGGAGAGACCCAGTACTTC.

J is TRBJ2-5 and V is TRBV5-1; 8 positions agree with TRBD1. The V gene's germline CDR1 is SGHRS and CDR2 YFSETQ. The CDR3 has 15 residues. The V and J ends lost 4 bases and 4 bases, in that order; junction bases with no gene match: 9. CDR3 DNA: TGCGCCAGCAGCGGAGGACAGGGTGTCCCAGAGACCCAGTACTTC. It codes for CASSGGQGVPETQYF.

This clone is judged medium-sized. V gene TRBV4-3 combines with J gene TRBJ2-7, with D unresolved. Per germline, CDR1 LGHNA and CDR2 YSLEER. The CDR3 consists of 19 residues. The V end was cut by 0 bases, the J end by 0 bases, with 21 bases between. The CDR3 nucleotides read TGCGCCAGCAGCCAAGATTACGGCCAGGACGCTCTACTCTCCTACGAGCAGTACTTC. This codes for CASSQDYGQDALLSYEQYF.

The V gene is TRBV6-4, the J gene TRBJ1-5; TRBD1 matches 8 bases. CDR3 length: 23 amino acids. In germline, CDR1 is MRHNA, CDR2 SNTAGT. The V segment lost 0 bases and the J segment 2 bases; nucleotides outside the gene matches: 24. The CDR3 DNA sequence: TGTGCCAGCAGTGACTCGGATTCTAACCCGGTGGGACAGGACCCTCCGGGCAATCAGCCCCAGCATTTT. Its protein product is CASSDSDSNPVGQDPPGNQPQHF.

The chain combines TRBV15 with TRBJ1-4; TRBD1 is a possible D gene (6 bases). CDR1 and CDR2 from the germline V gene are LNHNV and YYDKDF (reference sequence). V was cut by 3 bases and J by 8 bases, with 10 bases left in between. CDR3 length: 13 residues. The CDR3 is CATSSVGGEKLFF. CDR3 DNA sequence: TGTGCCACCAGCAGCGTAGGGGGGGAAAAACTGTTTTTT.

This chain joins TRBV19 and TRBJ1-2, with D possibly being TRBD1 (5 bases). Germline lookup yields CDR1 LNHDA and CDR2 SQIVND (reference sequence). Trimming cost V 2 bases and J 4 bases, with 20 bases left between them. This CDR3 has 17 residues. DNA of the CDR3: TGTGCCAGTAGTATAACCCGCAAGGACACGGCTGCCTATGGCTACACCTTC. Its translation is CASSITRKDTAAYGYTF.

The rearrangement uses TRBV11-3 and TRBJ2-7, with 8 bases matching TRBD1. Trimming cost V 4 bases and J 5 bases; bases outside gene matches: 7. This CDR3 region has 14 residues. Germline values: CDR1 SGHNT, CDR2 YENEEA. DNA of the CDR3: TGTGCCAGCAGCTCGAACCGACAGGGGAACGAGCAGTACTTC. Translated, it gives CASSSNRQGNEQYF.

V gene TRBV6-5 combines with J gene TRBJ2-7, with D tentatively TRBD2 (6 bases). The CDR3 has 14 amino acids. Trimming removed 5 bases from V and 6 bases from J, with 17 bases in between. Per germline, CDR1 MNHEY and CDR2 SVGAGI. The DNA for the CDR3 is TGTGCCAGCAGTACCCGGGACTGGGGCTCCGAGCAGTACTTC. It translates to CASSTRDWGSEQYF.

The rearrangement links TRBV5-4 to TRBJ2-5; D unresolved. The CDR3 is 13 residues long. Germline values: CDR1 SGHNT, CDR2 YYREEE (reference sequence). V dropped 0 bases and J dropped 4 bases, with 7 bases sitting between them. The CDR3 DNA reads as TGTGCCAGCAGCTTGGTTAGCAGAGAGACCCAGTACTTC. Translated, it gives CASSLVSRETQYF.

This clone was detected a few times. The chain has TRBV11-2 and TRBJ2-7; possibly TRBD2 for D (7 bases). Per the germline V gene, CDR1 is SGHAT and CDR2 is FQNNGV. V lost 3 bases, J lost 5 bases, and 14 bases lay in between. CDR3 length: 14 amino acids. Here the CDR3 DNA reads TGTGCCAGCAGCTTCCTGGGGGGGGGCCACGAGCAGTACTTC. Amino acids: CASSFLGGGHEQYF.

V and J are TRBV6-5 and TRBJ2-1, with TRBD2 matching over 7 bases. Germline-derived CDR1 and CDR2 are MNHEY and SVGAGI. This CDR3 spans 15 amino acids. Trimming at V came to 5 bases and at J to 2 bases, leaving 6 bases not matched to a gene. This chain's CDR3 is CASSKTSSAYNEQFF. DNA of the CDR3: TGTGCCAGCAGTAAGACTAGCTCCGCCTACAATGAGCAGTTCTTC.

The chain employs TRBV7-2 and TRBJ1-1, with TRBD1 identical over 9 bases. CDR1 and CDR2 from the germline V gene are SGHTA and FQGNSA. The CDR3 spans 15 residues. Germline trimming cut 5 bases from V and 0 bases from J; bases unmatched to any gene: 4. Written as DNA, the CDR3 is TGTGCCAGCAGCCTACAGGGGGCCATGAACACTGAAGCTTTCTTT. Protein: CASSLQGAMNTEAFF.

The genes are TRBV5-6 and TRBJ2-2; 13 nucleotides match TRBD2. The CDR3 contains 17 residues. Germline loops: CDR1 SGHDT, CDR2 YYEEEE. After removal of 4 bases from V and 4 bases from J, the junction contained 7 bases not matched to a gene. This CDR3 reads CASSLGLAGVLTGELFF. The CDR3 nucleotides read TGTGCCAGCAGCCTAGGACTAGCGGGAGTTCTCACCGGGGAGCTGTTTTTT. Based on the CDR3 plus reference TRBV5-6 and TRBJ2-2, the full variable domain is DAGVTQSPTHLIKTRGQQVTLRCSPKSGHDTVSWYQQALGQGPQFIFQYYEEEERQRGNFPDRFSGHQFPNYSSELNVNALLLGDSALYLCASSLGLAGVLTGELFFGEGSRLTVL.

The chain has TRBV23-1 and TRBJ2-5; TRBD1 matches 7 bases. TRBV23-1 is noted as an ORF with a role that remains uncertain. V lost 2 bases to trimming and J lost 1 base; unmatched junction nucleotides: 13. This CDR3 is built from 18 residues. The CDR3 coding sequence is TGCGCCAGCAGTCAAACCCACCCGGGACAGACAATCCAAGAGACCCAGTACTTC. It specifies CASSQTHPGQTIQETQYF.

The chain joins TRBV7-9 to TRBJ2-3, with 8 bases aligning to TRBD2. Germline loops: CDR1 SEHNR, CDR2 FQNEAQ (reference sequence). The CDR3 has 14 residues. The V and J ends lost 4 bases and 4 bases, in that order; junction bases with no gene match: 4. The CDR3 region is CASSSHGGADTQYF. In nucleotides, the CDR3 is TGTGCCAGCAGCTCCCACGGGGGGGCAGATACGCAGTATTTT.

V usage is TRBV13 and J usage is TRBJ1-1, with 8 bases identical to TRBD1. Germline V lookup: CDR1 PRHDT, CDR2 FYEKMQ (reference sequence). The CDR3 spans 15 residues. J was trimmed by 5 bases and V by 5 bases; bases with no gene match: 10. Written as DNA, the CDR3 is TGTGCCAGCAGCCAGGACAGGGCCAAGGGTACTGAAGCTTTCTTT. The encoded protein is CASSQDRAKGTEAFF.

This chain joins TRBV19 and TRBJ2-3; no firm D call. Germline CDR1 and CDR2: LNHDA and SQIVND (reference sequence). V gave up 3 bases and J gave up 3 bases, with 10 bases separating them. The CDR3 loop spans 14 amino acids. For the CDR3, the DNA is TGTGCCAGTAGTATTTCGTTAGGGACAGATACGCAGTATTTT. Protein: CASSISLGTDTQYF.

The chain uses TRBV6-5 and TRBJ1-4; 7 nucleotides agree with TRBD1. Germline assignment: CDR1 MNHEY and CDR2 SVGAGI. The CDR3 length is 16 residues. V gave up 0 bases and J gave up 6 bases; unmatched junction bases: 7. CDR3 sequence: CASSYSKGAGDEKLFF. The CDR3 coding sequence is TGTGCCAGCAGTTACTCGAAGGGGGCTGGGGATGAAAAACTGTTTTTT.

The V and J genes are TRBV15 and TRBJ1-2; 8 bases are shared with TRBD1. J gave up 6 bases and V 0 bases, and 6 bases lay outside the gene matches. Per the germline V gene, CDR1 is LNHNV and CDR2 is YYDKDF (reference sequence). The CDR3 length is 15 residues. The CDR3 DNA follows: TGTGCCACCAGCAGAGAGAGGGGACAGGCGCATGGCTACACCTTC. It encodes CATSRERGQAHGYTF.

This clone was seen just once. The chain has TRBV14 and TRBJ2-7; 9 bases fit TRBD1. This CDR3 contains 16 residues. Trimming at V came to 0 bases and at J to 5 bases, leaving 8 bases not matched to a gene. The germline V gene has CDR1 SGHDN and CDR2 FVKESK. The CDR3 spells CASSQDAGTGFDEQYF. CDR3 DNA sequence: TGTGCCAGCAGCCAAGATGCAGGGACAGGGTTCGACGAGCAGTACTTC.

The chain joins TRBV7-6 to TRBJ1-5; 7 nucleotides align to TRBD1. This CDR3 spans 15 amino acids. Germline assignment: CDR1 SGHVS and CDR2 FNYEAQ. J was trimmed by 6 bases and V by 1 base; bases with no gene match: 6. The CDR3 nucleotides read TGTGCCAGCAGCTTAGGAACAGGGGACCGTCAGCCCCAGCATTTT. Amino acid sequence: CASSLGTGDRQPQHF.